The 5 T cell receptor beta chains below come from one sample, sequenced in a study of early T cells in non-severe SARS-CoV-2 infection. TCRdb analysed the 5' RACE reads with MiXCR anew, one entry per CDR3 protein. The sample lists about 67,000 distinct CDR3 sequences; under 14% were seen once. Specimen: whole blood. Receptors originate from an adult who was a healthcare worker with PCR-confirmed SARS-CoV-2 infection or an uninfected control (not recorded which).

This clonotype came up many times. The V gene is TRBV6-1, the J gene TRBJ1-1; D is undetermined. The V gene's germline CDR1 is MNHNS and CDR2 SASEGT. The CDR3 is 12 residues long. The germline V and J ends were trimmed by 7 bases and 6 bases, with 12 bases remaining between them. This CDR3 is CASTLGVAEAFF. The CDR3 DNA follows: TGTGCCAGCACCTTAGGAGTCGCTGAAGCTTTCTTT.

This clonotype was seen a handful of times. An end of the junction differs from the germline gene, which may be a read error. The genes are TRBV7-7 and TRBJ2-3; 9 positions match TRBD1. CDR1 and CDR2 (germline): SSHAT, FNYEAQ (reference sequence). CDR3 length: 15 residues. As DNA, the CDR3 is TGTGCTAGCAGCATCGGGACAGGGTTCACAGATACGCAGTATTTT. Encoded protein: CASSIGTGFTDTQYF. Together with reference TRBV7-7 and TRBJ2-3, the CDR3 gives the full variable domain: GAGVSQSPRYKVTKRGQDVTLRCDPISSHATLYWYQQALGQGPEFLTYFNYEAQPDKSGLPSDRFSAERPEGSISTLTIQRTEQRDSAMYRCASSIGTGFTDTQYFGPGTRLTVL.

This clonotype has at least ten counts. The genes are TRBV11-2 and TRBJ2-3, with 9 bases that match TRBD2. Germline V gives CDR1 SGHAT, CDR2 FQNNGV. J lost 4 bases, V lost 5 bases, and 16 bases had no gene match. The CDR3 sequence is 18 residues long. CDR3 amino acids: CASSPSPGLARTSDTQYF. As DNA, the CDR3 is TGTGCCAGCAGCCCATCCCCCGGACTAGCGAGAACTTCAGATACGCAGTATTTT.

The chain uses TRBV5-6 and TRBJ2-1, with 7 bases lining up with TRBD1. With 4 bases clipped from V and 8 bases from J, the junction kept 9 bases outside the gene matches. The CDR3 covers 14 residues. The germline V gene encodes CDR1 SGHDT and CDR2 YYEEEE. The CDR3 DNA is TGTGCCAGCAGCACAACTGACAGGGCCGATGAGCAGTTCTTC. It translates to CASSTTDRADEQFF.

This chain uses TRBV6-1 with TRBJ2-1, with D possibly matching TRBD2 (5 bases). The CDR3 contains 13 residues. Trimming took off 7 bases at V and 8 bases at J, with 15 bases between the two ends. The germline V gene encodes CDR1 MNHNS and CDR2 SASEGT. This CDR3 is CASIESRGDEQFF. CDR3 bases: TGTGCCAGCATAGAGAGCCGGGGAGATGAGCAGTTCTTC.